These 25 T cell receptor beta chains came from one sample sequenced in a study of T-cell reconstitution after alpha-beta-depleted transplantation in children. Researchers prepared the TCRbeta library using unique molecular identifiers, the study reports. TCRdb reanalysed the PCR reads using MiXCR and keeps one entry per CDR3 protein. The data contain 700,000 or so distinct CDR3 sequences, around 13% of them seen just once; the ten biggest clones take up about 0.77%. Source: PBMCs, taken before TCRalphabeta/CD19-depleted stem cell transplant. These receptors were taken from a girl aged 2 to 10 with congenital amegakaryocytic thrombocytopenia, due to receive a stem cell transplant.

In this sample, this clonotype turned up a few times. The genes are TRBV12-3 or TRBV12-4 and TRBJ2-7; D may be TRBD1 (6 bases). The length of the CDR3 is 13 residues. V lost 5 bases to trimming and J lost 3 bases, with 11 bases between them. The CDR3 coding sequence is TGTGCCAGCAGTACGATGACAGGCTACGAGCAGTACTTC. Its protein is CASSTMTGYEQYF.

This clonotype was detected ten times or more. The J gene is TRBJ2-1, the V gene TRBV12-3 or TRBV12-4; 12 bases agree with TRBD2. The CDR3 extends over 15 amino acids. J lost 8 bases, V lost 6 bases, and 8 bases had no gene match. CDR3: CASRRLAGEGYEQFF. In DNA, the CDR3 is TGTGCCAGCAGGAGACTAGCGGGAGAAGGGTATGAGCAGTTCTTC.

Many counts were recorded for this clonotype. The chain uses TRBV12-3 or TRBV12-4 and TRBJ2-3; no clear D gene. CDR3 length: 13 amino acids. Trimming removed 6 bases at V and 7 bases at J, with 14 bases between. The CDR3 sequence: CASSDQPRNTQYF. The CDR3 region has the DNA TGTGCCAGCAGCGACCAGCCCCGAAATACGCAGTATTTT.

In the case of this clonotype: This sequence may be a read error, since a much larger clone differs from it by one base. The genes are TRBV9 and TRBJ1-3; 8 nucleotides agree with TRBD1. Per germline, CDR1 SGDLS and CDR2 YYNGEE. CDR3 length: 14 residues. CDR3: CASSGDRGPNTKYF. DNA for the CDR3: TGTGCCAGCAGCGGAGACAGGGGACCAAACACCAAATATTTT.

This clonotype was seen a few times. The gene calls are TRBV20-1 and TRBJ2-3, with D hard to call. CDR3 length: 13 amino acids. CDR1 and CDR2 (germline): DFQATT, SNEGSKA (reference sequence). Trimming took 4 bases from V and 2 from J, leaving 10 bases between them. The CDR3 DNA reads as TGCAGTGCTAAAGACTTGTACACAGATACGCAGTATTTT. Translated, it gives CSAKDLYTDTQYF.

This clonotype was counted many times. The rearrangement uses TRBV6-1 and TRBJ1-3; unclear D gene. Looked up from germline, CDR1 is MNHNS and CDR2 is SASEGT. This CDR3 is built from 15 residues. V was clipped by 5 bases and J by 0 bases, with 11 bases between them. For the CDR3, the DNA is TGTGCCAGCAGTCTGGACGGGAGCTCTGGAAACACCATATATTTT. It translates to CASSLDGSSGNTIYF.

This clonotype occurred a few times. The chain recombines TRBV7-9 with TRBJ2-5; no clear D gene. V lost 5 bases to trimming and J lost 4 bases, with 11 bases between them. Germline V gives CDR1 SEHNR, CDR2 FQNEAQ (reference sequence). The CDR3 is made up of 13 amino acids. CDR3 in amino acids: CASSRTILETQYF. In nucleotides, the CDR3 is TGTGCCAGCAGCCGAACCATCCTAGAGACCCAGTACTTC. Using reference TRBV7-9 and TRBJ2-5 for the parts outside the CDR3, the full variable domain is DTGVSQNPRHKITKRGQNVTFRCDPISEHNRLYWYRQTLGQGPEFLTYFQNEAQLEKSRLLSDRFSAERPKGSFSTLEIQRTEQGDSAMYLCASSRTILETQYFGPGTRLLVL.

The sample holds a few counts of this clonotype. The chain recombines TRBV6-5 with TRBJ1-5; D ambiguous. This CDR3 spans 13 amino acids. Trimming took off 4 bases at V and 9 bases at J, with 13 bases between the two ends. The V gene's germline CDR1 is MNHEY and CDR2 SVGAGI. Written as DNA, the CDR3 is TGTGCCAGCAGTTCGAGTTCCGTAGGGCCCCAGCATTTT. This sequence encodes CASSSSSVGPQHF.

This clonotype was seen at least ten times. The chain couples TRBV28 to TRBJ2-3; no clear D. The CDR3 has 14 residues. Germline V CDR1 and CDR2: MDHEN, SYDVKM. Trimming took off 5 bases at V and 5 bases at J, with 14 bases between the two ends. The CDR3, as DNA: TGTGCCAGCAGTCGGATCCTTCGCGGAGATACGCAGTATTTT. As protein: CASSRILRGDTQYF.

This clonotype was counted at least ten times. The rearrangement uses TRBV12-3 or TRBV12-4 and TRBJ1-1; TRBD1 is a possible D gene (6 bases). This CDR3 spans 14 amino acids. V was pared by 5 bases and J by 7 bases, with 17 bases between. The CDR3: CASSPNHEGVEAFF. The CDR3 DNA follows: TGTGCCAGCAGTCCAAACCACGAGGGGGTTGAAGCTTTCTTT.

The chain couples TRBV18 to TRBJ2-7; 11 bases match TRBD1. CDR3 length equals 15 residues. After removal of 8 bases from V and 5 bases from J, the junction contained 11 bases not matched to a gene. Per the germline V gene, CDR1 is KGHSH and CDR2 is LQKENI. CDR3 DNA sequence: TGTGCCAGCATAGGTCCGGGACAGGGGGACGACGAGCAGTACTTC. Its translation: CASIGPGQGDDEQYF.

This clonotype was found many times. At one end the junction does not follow the germline gene, possibly because of a read error. V gene TRBV7-9 combines with J gene TRBJ2-1; D unclear. The CDR3 has 15 amino acids. The V gene's germline CDR1 is SEHNR and CDR2 FQNEAQ (reference sequence). CDR3 sequence (DNA): TGTGCCAGCAGCTTAAGATTGTCCGGCAGCCCATTCCCTTGGTTC. This translates into CASSLRLSGSPFPWF.

As regards this clonotype: A read error may be the cause here, since a much bigger clone is one base away. J is TRBJ2-4 and V is TRBV20-1; the match to TRBD2 covers 9 bases. From germline, CDR1 is DFQATT and CDR2 SNEGSKA (reference sequence). V lost 1 base to trimming and J lost 3 bases; unmatched junction nucleotides: 10. This CDR3 comprises 17 residues. The CDR3 DNA reads as TGCAGTGCTAGAGGACTAGCGGAAGGGCTTGGCAAAAACATTCAGTACTTC. Protein product: CSARGLAEGLGKNIQYF.

This clonotype was recorded a few times. The J gene is TRBJ2-3, the V gene TRBV5-1; TRBD2 might be the D (6 bases). V gave up 0 bases and J gave up 3 bases, with 14 bases separating them. The CDR3 runs to 16 residues. Germline V gives CDR1 SGHRS, CDR2 YFSETQ. CDR3 residues: CASSLALGEVTDTQYF. In DNA, the CDR3 is TGCGCCAGCAGCTTGGCACTGGGGGAGGTAACAGATACGCAGTATTTT.

This clonotype was seen more than once but under ten times. The chain is built from TRBV12-3 or TRBV12-4 and TRBJ2-7; D not resolved. This CDR3 has 14 residues. V was trimmed by 4 bases and J by 1 base, leaving 11 bases between them. The CDR3: CASSSGSISYEQYF. The CDR3 nucleotides read TGTGCCAGCAGTTCCGGGTCTATATCCTACGAGCAGTACTTC.

This clonotype came up a few times. This sequence joins TRBV12-3 or TRBV12-4 and TRBJ2-3, with 7 bases aligning to TRBD1. The CDR3 is made up of 16 amino acids. Unmatched junction bases numbered 13, after V lost 6 bases and J lost 4 bases. In DNA form, the CDR3 reads TGTGCCAGCAGCGAAACACCGACAGGGAGATCAGATACGCAGTATTTT. Protein: CASSETPTGRSDTQYF.

Concerning this clonotype: Germline and junction disagree at one end, which may indicate a read error. V and J are TRBV12-3 or TRBV12-4 and TRBJ1-6, with 9 bases identical to TRBD1. The CDR3 consists of 13 residues. The CDR3: CASSHRGRSPIHF. CDR3 DNA: TGTGCCAGCAGCCACAGGGGGCGATCACCCATCCACTTT.

Note on this clonotype: The junction departs from the called germline gene at one end, perhaps through a read error. The chain combines TRBV15 with TRBJ2-7; no definite D call. CDR1 LNHNV and CDR2 YYDKDF come from the germline V gene (reference sequence). The CDR3 length is 15 residues. The CDR3 is CATATQALSSYKQYF. CDR3 DNA: TGTGCCACCGCTACCCAGGCCCTTAGCTCCTACAAGCAGTACTTC.

The chain joins TRBV18 to TRBJ2-1, with TRBD2 identical over 9 bases. The junction had 8 bases not matched to a gene; V was cut back by 8 bases and J by 0 bases. The CDR3 loop spans 16 amino acids. In germline, CDR1 is KGHSH, CDR2 LQKENI. The CDR3 loop is CASSSSGSISYNEQFF. DNA for the CDR3: TGTGCCAGCAGCAGTAGCGGGAGCATCTCCTACAATGAGCAGTTCTTC.

In its sample, this clonotype was seen many times. This rearrangement joins TRBV3-1 to TRBJ2-1; unclear D gene. Germline V gives CDR1 LGHDT, CDR2 YNNKEL (reference sequence). V was pared by 4 bases and J by 0 bases, with 7 bases between. The CDR3 is made up of 14 amino acids. The CDR3 coding sequence is TGTGCCAGCAGCCCCTCCCGCTCCTACAATGAGCAGTTCTTC. It yields the protein CASSPSRSYNEQFF.

This clonotype was seen at least ten times. The V gene is TRBV19, the J gene TRBJ1-5, with D possibly TRBD1 on 5 matching bases. CDR1 LNHDA and CDR2 SQIVND come from the germline V gene (reference sequence). V dropped 4 bases and J dropped 4 bases, with 8 bases sitting between them. The CDR3 runs 13 residues. The CDR3 reads CASSTQGNQPQHF. In nucleotides, the CDR3 is TGTGCCAGTAGTACGCAGGGAAATCAGCCCCAGCATTTT.

The J gene is TRBJ2-1, the V gene TRBV11-3; tentative D call: TRBD1 (7 bases). Germline loops: CDR1 SGHNT, CDR2 YENEEA. Trimming took 5 bases from V and 4 from J, leaving 18 bases between them. CDR3 length: 16 amino acids. CDR3 sequence: CASSPISGGPYNEQFF. The CDR3 DNA is TGTGCCAGCAGCCCGATATCAGGGGGGCCGTACAATGAGCAGTTCTTC.

The V gene is TRBV12-3 or TRBV12-4, the J gene TRBJ1-1; D ambiguous. Trimming cost V 2 bases and J 0 bases, with 10 bases left between them. The CDR3 runs to 15 residues. CDR3 residues: CASSLINGMNTEAFF. The DNA of the CDR3 is TGTGCCAGCAGTTTAATTAACGGTATGAACACTGAAGCTTTCTTT.

The chain carries TRBV3-1 and TRBJ2-1; D call uncertain. The V end lost 0 bases, the J end lost 2 bases, and 8 bases lay between the germline ends. CDR1 is LGHDT, CDR2 YNNKEL, per germline (reference sequence). The CDR3 is 15 residues long. CDR3 coding DNA: TGTGCCAGCAGCCAAGATCCTTCGGCCTACAATGAGCAGTTCTTC. It specifies CASSQDPSAYNEQFF.

This clonotype was counted many times. This chain joins TRBV7-2 and TRBJ1-5; D gene unclear. Trimming left V 5 bases short and J 5 bases short, with 16 bases between. The CDR3 sequence is 15 residues long. Germline V gene sequence: CDR1 SGHTA, CDR2 FQGNSA. CDR3 in amino acids: CASSLAAGNYQPQHF. CDR3 DNA sequence: TGTGCCAGCAGCCTCGCCGCGGGTAACTATCAGCCCCAGCATTTT.